This T cell receptor (beta chain) stems from a study of low-dose radiotherapy and immunotherapy resistance in tumors. This clonotype was counted between two and nine times. Time point reported: before trial treatment. V was clipped by 3 bases and J by 0 bases; unmatched bases: 11. This CDR3 contains 18 residues. The germline V gene encodes CDR1 DFQATT and CDR2 SNEGSKA (reference sequence). Alpha- and beta-chain coverage of first-strand cDNA came from TRAV- and TRBV-specific primers. It was with a constant-region primer and a V-primer adapter that TCRs were amplified over 20 PCR cycles. Each CDR3 protein gets one entry after TCRdb re-called the reads with MiXCR. The sample has some 85,000 distinct CDR3 sequences, about 20% seen once.

The V gene is TRBV20-1, the J gene TRBJ2-1, with TRBD2 matching over 10 bases. The source material was PBMCs, sampled before treatment. This sequence originates from a male donor with prostate cancer. The DNA for the CDR3 is TGCAGTGCTAGCTGGACTAGCGGTCAATTCAGCTCCTACAATGAGCAGTTCTTC. Residues: CSASWTSGQFSSYNEQFF.